This TCR beta chain came from a study of monozygotic twins with inflammatory bowel disease. Unfractionated whole blood yielded total RNA, and T cells were not sorted. A total RNA quantity of about 4,000 ng went into each TCR library. UMIs with a 6-nucleotide sample barcode were added by template switching. TCRdb reanalyzed the 5' RACE reads, giving one entry per CDR3 protein sequence and no DNA. Its listing shows approximately 380,000 distinct CDR3 sequences. The source of this sequence is a human donor with ulcerative colitis or Crohn's disease, or a healthy co-twin of an affected twin (not recorded which). Sample: blood.

The CDR3 sequence: CSFAVTGIDTQYF. The J gene is TRBJ2-3, the V gene TRBV20-1; TCRdb indicates TRBD1, and absent DNA this call remains unverified. Germline CDR1 reads DFQATT; CDR2 reads SNEGSKA (reference sequence). The CDR3 is 13 amino acids.